This T cell receptor (beta chain) came from a study of blood T cell repertoires in COVID-19. At the level of the study: The United States, Italy and Spain supplied acute and convalescent COVID-19 samples. In each case, the material was cDNA or gDNA derived from T cells, B-cell-depleted T cells, or PBMCs.

Germline V CDR1 and CDR2: LNHDA, SQIVND (reference sequence). The length of the CDR3 is 16 residues. V was shortened by 5 bases and J by 2 bases, with 13 bases between the two germline ends. A Seattle source enrolled patients during active infection and followed them longitudinally. In the study's own analysis: Reference gene primer amplification yielded estimated nucleated cell counts. The method was immunoSEQ multiplex PCR; TCRdb's version includes in-frame clones alone and lacks a portion of them. V, J and clone size derive from that table, while D and trimming were established from the DNA sequence. The sample includes 60,000 to 70,000 clones, 80% to 90% of them seen just once.

The sample consisted of peripheral blood. The TCR originated in a woman aged 55-75 years with COVID-19, enrolled during active disease. The rearrangement joins TRBV19 to TRBJ1-6, with D perhaps matching TRBD1 (6 bases). The CDR3 DNA follows: TGTGCCAGTAGTGCCCCGGACAGAGCCTATAATTCACCCCTCCACTTT. This encodes CASSAPDRAYNSPLHF.